Listed below are T cell receptor beta chains from one sample, sequenced in a study of beta chain features in type 1 diabetes. Data came from immunoSEQ multiplex PCR; TCRdb stores just in-frame clones and leaves some out. This sample has about 930,000 clones, with roughly 15% found just once. The sample was naive CD4+ T cells from blood. These receptors all come from a woman under 30 in good health. The CDR3 runs from the conserved cysteine through the conserved F or W. Fields, in order: J gene, D gene, V gene, clone size, CDR3 DNA, CDR3 protein. A D gene is named only where the DNA matches it firmly. Where a row states a size, it is once, few, many or the class of an expanded clone; other rows omit it.

TRBJ2-7	TRBD1	TRBV5-1	few	TGCGCCAGCAGCTCGACAGGGGACTTGGGCGAGCAGTACTTC	CASSSTGDLGEQYF
TRBJ1-1	TRBD1	TRBV11-2	few	TGTGCCAGCAGCAGACAGGGATTCGGGAACACTGAAGCTTTCTTT	CASSRQGFGNTEAFF
TRBJ2-3	TRBD2	TRBV4-3	few	TGCGCCAGCAGCCTGGGACTAGCGGGAGCAGATACGCAGTATTTT	CASSLGLAGADTQYF
TRBJ2-3	.	TRBV4-1	.	TGCGCCAGCAGCCAAGAATTTGCTCTAGCCTTAGCAGATACGCAGTATTTT	CASSQEFALALADTQYF
TRBJ1-2	TRBD1	TRBV27	few	TGTGCCAGCAGTCCCTTACAGGGGGCTTACTCTGGCTACACCTTC	CASSPLQGAYSGYTF
TRBJ2-7	TRBD1	TRBV7-2	.	TGTGCCAGCAGCTTGGGACAGGGGCTCTTCTACGAGCAGTACTTC	CASSLGQGLFYEQYF
TRBJ2-2	.	TRBV7-2	.	TGTGCCAGCAGCTTAGTCGAGGGCAGGACCGGGGAGCTGTTTTTT	CASSLVEGRTGELFF
TRBJ1-1	TRBD1	TRBV19	.	TGTGCCACCAGTTCGGGACAGCCTTACACTGAAGCTTTCTTT	CATSSGQPYTEAFF
TRBJ1-3	TRBD1	TRBV7-2	few	TGTGCCAGCAGCGCGGGACAGGGGGTTGCTGGAAACACCATATATTTT	CASSAGQGVAGNTIYF
TRBJ2-5	TRBD2	TRBV15	.	TGTGCCACCAGATTTAGAGGACTAGCGGGTGAGACCCAGTACTTC	CATRFRGLAGETQYF
TRBJ2-1	.	TRBV19	.	TGTGCCAGTAGCGGGTGGGGGGCCGGCTCCTACAATGAGCAGTTCTTC	CASSGWGAGSYNEQFF
TRBJ2-1	TRBD1	TRBV5-1	.	TGCGCCAGCAGCTCCGGACGGACAGGGACAATTAGGGAGCAGTTCTTC	CASSSGRTGTIREQFF
TRBJ2-7	TRBD1	TRBV6-6	.	TGTGCCAGCAGTTACCACAGGGGTACTACCTCCTACGAGCAGTACTTC	CASSYHRGTTSYEQYF